Listed here is a single TCR beta chain. This CDR3 contains 16 residues. Germline assignment: CDR1 MNHEY and CDR2 SMNVEV (reference sequence). Trimming stripped 5 bases from V and 5 bases from J, with 20 bases between. This entry is derived from a study of blood T cell repertoires in COVID-19. Libraries were prepared by immunoSEQ multiplex PCR; TCRdb keeps only in-frame clonotypes and omits some of them. The table shows 96,000 or so clones, with around nine tenths occurring only once. The chain has TRBV27 and TRBJ2-3, with TRBD1 as a possible D gene (6 bases). The sequenced sample was peripheral blood. The clonotype originates from a man in his 60s with acute or convalescent COVID-19. The CDR3, as DNA: TGTGCCAGCAGTCCCCTCGGGGTGGGGGCAAAAGATACGCAGTATTTT. It is translated as CASSPLGVGAKDTQYF.